Below, 29 T cell receptor beta chains from the same sample are listed, as sequenced in a study of shared clonotypes between healthy human individuals. The naive CD8 population came from CD45RO-negative cells selected for CCR7, without terminally differentiated effector memory CD45RA+ cells. The protocol was immunoSEQ multiplex PCR, while the TCRdb copy is restricted to in-frame clones and leaves out a portion. In the table there are about 2.1 million clones, just over 90% of which are singletons. Sequenced input: naive CD8+ T cells from PBMCs. The receptors shown here come from a man aged 18 to 30 in good health. Some clones in this sample may be carry-over from other donors' samples.

J is TRBJ2-7 and V is TRBV7-9; no definite D call. The germline V gene has CDR1 SEHNR and CDR2 FQNEAQ (reference sequence). The CDR3 has 15 amino acids. The V and J ends lost 1 base and 3 bases respectively, with 13 bases between them. Here the CDR3 reads CASSLGTPDLYEQYF. CDR3 sequence (DNA): TGTGCCAGCAGCTTAGGGACCCCAGACCTCTACGAGCAGTACTTC.

The rearrangement links TRBV28 to TRBJ2-7, with TRBD2 matching over 14 bases. This CDR3 is 15 amino acids long. Germline CDR1 is MDHEN and CDR2 is SYDVKM. Trimming at V came to 3 bases and at J to 5 bases, leaving 3 bases not matched to a gene. The CDR3 sequence: CASSFGLAGGNEQYF. In DNA form, the CDR3 reads TGTGCCAGCAGTTTCGGACTAGCGGGAGGTAACGAGCAGTACTTC.

CDR3 in amino acids: CASIPMQGSGANVLTF. The DNA for the CDR3 is TGTGCCAGCATTCCTATGCAGGGTTCTGGGGCCAACGTCCTGACTTTC. The chain combines TRBV28 with TRBJ2-6; perhaps TRBD1 as D (5 bases). CDR1 MDHEN and CDR2 SYDVKM come from the germline V gene. The length of the CDR3 is 16 residues. V was cut by 7 bases and J by 1 base, with 14 bases left in between.

The V and J genes are TRBV28 and TRBJ2-7; D is ambiguous. V lost 7 bases and J lost 4, with 17 bases in between. The V gene's germline CDR1 is MDHEN and CDR2 SYDVKM. The CDR3 spans 14 residues. The CDR3 DNA follows: TGTGCCAGCAAACGTCCAGGCGAGCTTTACGAGCAGTACTTC. Its translation is CASKRPGELYEQYF.

The V gene is TRBV27, the J gene TRBJ2-3; 10 bases match TRBD2. Germline V gives CDR1 MNHEY, CDR2 SMNVEV (reference sequence). The CDR3 is 15 amino acids. The ends lost 6 bases at V and 7 bases at J; junction bases unmatched: 10. CDR3 in amino acids: CASSRGLAGAYTQYF. CDR3 coding DNA: TGTGCCAGCAGCCGGGGGCTAGCGGGAGCATATACGCAGTATTTT.

The chain joins TRBV7-9 to TRBJ2-2; TRBD2 matches at 14 bases. Losses at the gene ends were 5 bases for V and 7 bases for J; bases not matched to a gene: 6. The CDR3 totals 16 residues. CDR1 SEHNR and CDR2 FQNEAQ come from the germline V gene (reference sequence). The CDR3 loop reads CASSTGLAGGDGELFF. For the CDR3, the DNA is TGTGCCAGCAGCACCGGACTAGCGGGAGGTGACGGGGAGCTGTTTTTT. The variable domain in full, with the rest retrieved from reference TRBV7-9 and TRBJ2-2, is DTGVSQNPRHKITKRGQNVTFRCDPISEHNRLYWYRQTLGQGPEFLTYFQNEAQLEKSRLLSDRFSAERPKGSFSTLEIQRTEQGDSAMYLCASSTGLAGGDGELFFGEGSRLTVL.

The chain employs TRBV9 and TRBJ2-3; a possible D gene is TRBD2 (5 bases). This CDR3 spans 17 amino acids. Germline assignment: CDR1 SGDLS and CDR2 YYNGEE. The V end lost 3 bases, the J end lost 2 bases, and 19 bases lay between the germline ends. The CDR3 region is CASSAGGRLTPTDTQYF. As DNA, the CDR3 is TGTGCCAGCAGCGCCGGCGGGCGTCTTACACCCACAGATACGCAGTATTTT.

The chain recombines TRBV12-5 with TRBJ2-3; tentatively, D is TRBD2 (6 bases). In germline, CDR1 is LGHNT, CDR2 FRNRAP. Deletions cut 2 bases from V and 6 bases from J, with 15 bases between. This CDR3 comprises 15 residues. CDR3 DNA: TGTGCTAGTGGTTTGTCCCTCACTAGCCTGGATACGCAGTATTTT. It specifies CASGLSLTSLDTQYF. The variable domain in full, with the rest retrieved from reference TRBV12-5 and TRBJ2-3, is DARVTQTPRHKVTEMGQEVTMRCQPILGHNTVFWYRQTMMQGLELLAYFRNRAPLDDSGMPKDRFSAEMPDATLATLKIQPSEPRDSAVYFCASGLSLTSLDTQYFGPGTRLTVL.

Only one count was recorded for this clone. The chain recombines TRBV7-6 with TRBJ2-7; tentatively, D is TRBD1 or TRBD2 (5 bases each). Germline-derived CDR1 and CDR2 are SGHVS and FNYEAQ. This CDR3 is 15 amino acids long. V lost 5 bases and J 3 bases, leaving 17 bases between the germline ends. This CDR3 is CASSHPIGGNYEQYF. CDR3 coding DNA: TGTGCCAGCAGCCACCCAATTGGGGGAAACTACGAGCAGTACTTC. The full variable domain, rest sourced from reference TRBV7-6 and TRBJ2-7, is GAGVSQSPRYKVTKRGQDVALRCDPISGHVSLYWYRQALGQGPEFLTYFNYEAQQDKSGLPNDRFSAERPEGSISTLTIQRTEQRDSAMYRCASSHPIGGNYEQYFGPGTRLTVT.

The chain links TRBV5-6 to TRBJ1-2, with a tentative D call TRBD1 (6 bases). Germline-derived CDR1 and CDR2 are SGHDT and YYEEEE. The CDR3 contains 13 residues. V was pared by 2 bases and J by 7 bases, with 12 bases between. CDR3 loop: CASSLVGGSGYTF. The CDR3, as DNA: TGTGCCAGCAGCTTAGTAGGGGGATCTGGCTACACCTTC.

This clone was detected once. The chain links TRBV7-9 to TRBJ2-7, with 7 nucleotides matching TRBD1. Trimming cost V 2 bases and J 2 bases; bases outside gene matches: 9. CDR1 SEHNR and CDR2 FQNEAQ come from the germline V gene (reference sequence). This CDR3 region has 16 residues. The CDR3 coding sequence is TGTGCCAGCAGCTTAAGGCTGGGCCAGGGGGCCTACGAGCAGTACTTC. This gives the protein CASSLRLGQGAYEQYF.

This clone has only one observation. The rearrangement joins TRBV5-1 to TRBJ2-2, with D possibly TRBD1 on 6 matching bases. This CDR3 is 17 amino acids long. Trimming took off 4 bases at V and 5 bases at J, with 21 bases between the two ends. The V gene's germline CDR1 is SGHRS and CDR2 YFSETQ. This CDR3 reads CASSHNRDTSETGELFF. As DNA, the CDR3 is TGCGCCAGCAGCCACAACCGGGACACGAGCGAAACCGGGGAGCTGTTTTTT.

This sequence joins TRBV11-2 and TRBJ2-5; 14 bases agree with TRBD2. Unmatched junction bases numbered 8, after V lost 10 bases and J lost 4 bases. CDR3 size: 15 residues. The V gene's germline CDR1 is SGHAT and CDR2 FQNNGV. CDR3 DNA sequence: TGTGCCACCGGGACTAGCGGGAGCCTTCGAGAGACCCAGTACTTC. Amino acids: CATGTSGSLRETQYF.

Only one count was recorded for this clone. The chain joins TRBV7-3 to TRBJ2-3; 14 bases agree with TRBD2. The CDR3 loop spans 16 amino acids. The germline CDR1 and CDR2 sequences are SGHTA and FQGTGA. The junction had 4 bases not matched to a gene; V was cut back by 2 bases and J by 6 bases. The CDR3, as DNA: TGTGCCAGCAGCTTACCGGGACTAGCGGGAGAGGATACGCAGTATTTT. Translated: CASSLPGLAGEDTQYF.

The V and J genes are TRBV27 and TRBJ2-7; tentatively, D is TRBD1 or TRBD2 (5 bases each). The CDR3 runs to 14 residues. CDR1 is MNHEY, CDR2 SMNVEV, per germline (reference sequence). V gave up 4 bases and J gave up 4 bases, with 14 bases separating them. The CDR3 sequence is CASSSDSPGYEQYF. In nucleotides, the CDR3 is TGTGCCAGCAGTTCCGACAGCCCGGGGTACGAGCAGTACTTC.

This chain connects TRBV29-1 to TRBJ2-1; 7 nucleotides line up with TRBD2. Germline CDR1 SQVTM, CDR2 ANQGSEA. V was pared by 1 base and J by 8 bases, with 8 bases of the junction left unmatched. This CDR3 is 14 amino acids long. The CDR3 is CSVEGGRARYEQFF. The CDR3 nucleotides read TGCAGCGTTGAAGGAGGGAGGGCCCGCTATGAGCAGTTCTTC.

The chain is built from TRBV28 and TRBJ2-1; 9 bases fit TRBD2. J lost 12 bases, V lost 7 bases, and 16 bases had no gene match. The CDR3 is 15 amino acids. Germline assignment: CDR1 MDHEN and CDR2 SYDVKM. The CDR3 bases are TGTGCCAGCAATGTCGTGCTAGCGGGAAGTCGGGGGCAGTTCTTC. Encoded protein: CASNVVLAGSRGQFF.

The chain uses TRBV29-1 and TRBJ2-3; D ambiguous. The V end was cut by 0 bases, the J end by 5 bases, with 18 bases between. This CDR3 has 16 residues. Germline V gives CDR1 SQVTM, CDR2 ANQGSEA. The CDR3 DNA sequence: TGCAGCGTTGAAGACCGGAGTTCGGCCTCCCAAGATACGCAGTATTTT. Encoded protein: CSVEDRSSASQDTQYF.

This chain uses TRBV25-1 with TRBJ2-5; 9 positions agree with TRBD1. The germline V gene has CDR1 MGHDK and CDR2 SYGVNS. Losses at the gene ends were 7 bases for V and 4 bases for J; bases not matched to a gene: 4. The CDR3 runs to 13 residues. CDR3 coding DNA: TGTGCCAGCACAACAGGGGGCGGAGAGACCCAGTACTTC. Residues: CASTTGGGETQYF.

This chain links TRBV7-8 with TRBJ1-1; 10 bases agree with TRBD1. J gave up 5 bases and V 5 bases, and 5 bases lay outside the gene matches. This CDR3 comprises 14 residues. Germline loops: CDR1 SGHVS, CDR2 FQNEAQ. CDR3 sequence: CASSVGQGSTEAFF. The CDR3 DNA is TGTGCCAGCAGCGTGGGACAGGGGAGTACTGAAGCTTTCTTT. The whole variable domain, filled in from reference TRBV7-8 and TRBJ1-1, reads GAGVSQSPRYKVAKRGQDVALRCDPISGHVSLFWYQQALGQGPEFLTYFQNEAQLDKSGLPSDRFFAERPEGSVSTLKIQRTQQEDSAVYLCASSVGQGSTEAFFGQGTRLTVV.

The V gene is TRBV5-6, the J gene TRBJ2-7; no definite D call. CDR1 and CDR2 from the germline V gene are SGHDT and YYEEEE. Between the trimmed V and J ends, which lost 4 bases and 3 bases, there was a span of 14 bases. CDR3 length: 14 residues. In DNA form, the CDR3 reads TGTGCCAGCAGCCTAAAGGTTCTAGGCTACGAGCAGTACTTC. Protein product: CASSLKVLGYEQYF.

The V call is TRBV27, the J call TRBJ2-1; D might be TRBD2 (5 bases). This CDR3 has 14 residues. V lost 5 bases and J lost 5, with 13 bases in between. The germline CDR1 and CDR2 sequences are MNHEY and SMNVEV (reference sequence). The CDR3 DNA reads TGTGCCAGCAGTCCCTATGGAGGTGACAATGAGCAGTTCTTC. Translation: CASSPYGGDNEQFF.

This chain connects TRBV5-6 to TRBJ1-2, with D possibly matching TRBD1 (5 bases). The germline V gene has CDR1 SGHDT and CDR2 YYEEEE. Between the trimmed V and J ends, which lost 1 base and 3 bases, there was a span of 13 bases. CDR3 size: 15 residues. The CDR3: CASSLSAGWHYGYTF. CDR3 nucleotides: TGTGCCAGCAGCTTGTCTGCAGGGTGGCACTATGGCTACACCTTC. The full variable domain, its missing parts supplied by reference TRBV5-6 and TRBJ1-2, is DAGVTQSPTHLIKTRGQQVTLRCSPKSGHDTVSWYQQALGQGPQFIFQYYEEEERQRGNFPDRFSGHQFPNYSSELNVNALLLGDSALYLCASSLSAGWHYGYTFGSGTRLTVV.

This chain uses TRBV5-1 with TRBJ1-3; D not certain. This CDR3 is built from 14 residues. Trimming stripped 3 bases from V and 0 bases from J, with 7 bases between. In germline, CDR1 is SGHRS, CDR2 YFSETQ. In DNA form, the CDR3 reads TGCGCCAGCAGCTCCCAGGCCTCTGGAAACACCATATATTTT. As protein: CASSSQASGNTIYF.

The chain uses TRBV5-5 and TRBJ2-7; tentatively, D is TRBD1 or TRBD2 (6 bases each). V gave up 4 bases and J gave up 3 bases, with 20 bases separating them. The germline V gene has CDR1 SGHKS and CDR2 YYEKEE (reference sequence). This CDR3 is built from 16 residues. As DNA, the CDR3 is TGTGCCAGCAGCCCTGTCGGGGGCCTAGGCGTCTACGAGCAGTACTTC. This sequence encodes CASSPVGGLGVYEQYF.

This chain connects TRBV28 to TRBJ2-1; weak D call: TRBD2 (6 bases). V dropped 4 bases and J dropped 9 bases, with 19 bases sitting between them. Per the germline V gene, CDR1 is MDHEN and CDR2 is SYDVKM. There are 15 residues in the CDR3. CDR3 sequence (DNA): TGTGCCAGCAGTTATCTCGGGAGCCTTTCCCCTGAGCAGTTCTTC. Protein product: CASSYLGSLSPEQFF.

J is TRBJ1-2 and V is TRBV2, with TRBD1 matching 8 bases. Germline V CDR1 and CDR2: SNHLY, FYNNEI. The V segment lost 4 bases and the J segment 0 bases; nucleotides outside the gene matches: 7. The CDR3 contains 16 residues. This CDR3 reads CASSAQTGASNYGYTF. CDR3 nucleotide sequence: TGTGCCAGCAGTGCACAGACAGGGGCATCTAACTATGGCTACACCTTC.

This chain uses TRBV9 with TRBJ2-7; 7 bases map to TRBD2. Trimming at V came to 0 bases and at J to 7 bases, leaving 7 bases not matched to a gene. The CDR3 runs 14 residues. CDR1 is SGDLS, CDR2 YYNGEE, per germline. The CDR3 DNA sequence: TGTGCCAGCAGCGTAGCGGGAGGCCCCGGAGAGCAGTACTTC. Amino acid sequence: CASSVAGGPGEQYF.

The rearrangement links TRBV9 to TRBJ2-3, with TRBD2 as a possible D gene (8 bases). Germline V gives CDR1 SGDLS, CDR2 YYNGEE. CDR3 length: 17 amino acids. The V end lost 4 bases, the J end lost 2 bases, and 20 bases lay between the germline ends. The CDR3: CASSTGRGGQNTDTQYF. In DNA, the CDR3 is TGTGCCAGCAGCACCGGGAGGGGGGGACAGAACACAGATACGCAGTATTTT.